These T cell receptor beta chains were read from a single sample in a study of shared clonotypes between healthy human individuals. This table comes from immunoSEQ multiplex PCR, and its TCRdb copy is limited to in-frame clones, with some not included. Seen here are over a million clones, around 97% observed once, and the top ten hold approximately 1.1%. The sequenced material came from naive CD4+ T cells sorted from blood. The receptor set was obtained from a man aged 25 to 45 in good health. Both conserved end residues are part of each CDR3. The order of the fields is V gene, clone size, J gene, CDR3 length, D gene, CDR3 DNA, CDR3 protein. D genes are given only for firm matches. Where a row states a size, it is once, few, many or the class of an expanded clone; other rows omit it.

>TRBV5-1|once|TRBJ2-2|15|-
TGCGCCAGCAGCTTTAGTCCCTCGGGTACCGGGGAGCTGTTTTTT
CASSFSPSGTGELFF
>TRBV27|-|TRBJ2-3|17|-
TGTGCCAGCAGTAACACCCCCAGGCGGGTCAACACAGATACGCAGTATTTT
CASSNTPRRVNTDTQYF
>TRBV5-1|-|TRBJ1-1|14|-
TGCGCCAGCAGCTTCACCGGGGTGAACACTGAAGCTTTCTTT
CASSFTGVNTEAFF
>TRBV4-2|-|TRBJ2-7|16|TRBD2
TGTGCCAGCAGCCAAGATAGCACTAGCGGGAACTACGAGCAGTACTTC
CASSQDSTSGNYEQYF
>TRBV5-4|-|TRBJ2-1|13|TRBD2
TGTGCCAGCAGCTTGGTCGCGGGAGAGGGGCAGTTCTTC
CASSLVAGEGQFF
>TRBV5-1|once|TRBJ2-5|15|-
TGCGCCAGCAGCTTGGCGCAGGGGAGGCAAGAGACCCAGTACTTC
CASSLAQGRQETQYF
>TRBV6-5|-|TRBJ1-5|14|-
TGTGCCAGCAGCCGGACATGGTCTACTCAGCCCCAGCATTTT
CASSRTWSTQPQHF
>TRBV5-1|-|TRBJ2-1|17|TRBD2
TGCGCCAGCAGCTTAGCGGGACTAGCGGGAGGGTGGAATGAGCAGTTCTTC
CASSLAGLAGGWNEQFF
>TRBV7-8|-|TRBJ2-7|15|TRBD1
TGTGCCAGCAGCTTTTTAGACAGGGGCACCTACGAGCAGTACTTC
CASSFLDRGTYEQYF
>TRBV4-1|-|TRBJ1-5|16|TRBD1
TGCGCCAGCAGCCAGCTGGCAGGGGGCGGACATCAGCCCCAGCATTTT
CASSQLAGGGHQPQHF
>TRBV18|-|TRBJ1-5|14|-
TGTGCCAGCTCACTGGACCCGAACAATCAGCCCCAGCATTTT
CASSLDPNNQPQHF
>TRBV4-1|-|TRBJ2-7|13|-
TGCGCCAGCAGCCAAGAATCTGGGATTGAGCAGTACTTC
CASSQESGIEQYF
>TRBV18|-|TRBJ2-2|15|-
TGTGCCAGCTCCGTCCGTGGGGGGAACACCGGGGAGCTGTTTTTT
CASSVRGGNTGELFF
>TRBV9|once|TRBJ2-5|14|-
TGTGCCAGCAGCCTTACAAGATTACCTGAGACCCAGTACTTC
CASSLTRLPETQYF
>TRBV4-3|-|TRBJ1-5|15|-
TGCGCCAGCAGCCAAGATTGGCAGGGAAGTCAGCCCCAGCATTTT
CASSQDWQGSQPQHF
>TRBV19|-|TRBJ1-2|13|-
TGTGCCAGTAGCCTCCTAGGGGCGCCTTCGTATACCTTC
CASSLLGAPSYTF
>TRBV5-6|once|TRBJ2-1|14|-
TGTGCCAGCACCCTAGGGGGGGGCTACAATGAGCAGTTCTTC
CASTLGGGYNEQFF
>TRBV7-8|-|TRBJ1-5|14|-
-
CASSILGHNQPQHF
>TRBV18|-|TRBJ2-5|13|-
TGTGCCAGCGTAGAGGCTTCCCAAGAGACCCAGTACTTC
CASVEASQETQYF
>TRBV29-1|-|TRBJ2-3|13|-
TGCAGCGTTGCCCGACCGCTCACAGATACGCAGTATTTT
CSVARPLTDTQYF
>TRBV5-1|-|TRBJ1-6|17|TRBD1
TGCGCCAGCAGCTTGGCCGGTGACAGGGGATTCAATTCACCCCTCCACTTT
CASSLAGDRGFNSPLHF
>TRBV6-1|-|TRBJ2-7|14|TRBD1
TGTGCCAGCAGTGCGGGACAGGTTTCGGGAGAGCAGTACTTC
CASSAGQVSGEQYF
>TRBV28|-|TRBJ1-3|14|-
TGTGCCAGCCTTATGCGAGGGGGAGGGTTCACCATATATTTT
CASLMRGGGFTIYF
>TRBV5-1|once|TRBJ2-6|15|-
TGCGCCAGCAGCTTAGTCGTTGTTGGGGCCAACGTCCTGACTTTC
CASSLVVVGANVLTF
>TRBV25-1|-|TRBJ2-5|14|-
TGTGCCAGCAGTGATCCGCTATTCCAAGAGACCCAGTACTTC
CASSDPLFQETQYF
>TRBV29-1|-|TRBJ2-7|14|-
TGCAGCGTTGGATCGGGGAATCCGGCCTACGAGCAGTACTTC
CSVGSGNPAYEQYF
>TRBV21-1|-|TRBJ2-4|17|-
TGTGCCAGCAGCAACCCCACACCGGCAGGCGCGGGGAACATTCAGTACTTC
CASSNPTPAGAGNIQYF
>TRBV6-1|-|TRBJ1-5|14|TRBD1
TGTGCCAGCAGCGCCCCGGCAGGGGGTGAGCCCCAGCATTTT
CASSAPAGGEPQHF
>TRBV5-1|-|TRBJ2-1|16|-
TGCGCCAGCAGCTTGGGGAGGGGCTACCGATACAATGAGCAGTTCTTC
CASSLGRGYRYNEQFF
>TRBV29-1|-|TRBJ1-4|12|-
TGCAGCGTGACATCGGGAAATGAAAAACTGTTTTTT
CSVTSGNEKLFF
>TRBV25-1|-|TRBJ2-3|14|-
TGTGCCAGCAGTGCACAGGGCTGGACAGATACGCAGTATTTT
CASSAQGWTDTQYF
>TRBV5-4|-|TRBJ2-5|15|-
TGTGCCAGCAGCCCTCCCTTGGTCACGGGAGAGACCCAGTACTTC
CASSPPLVTGETQYF
>TRBV5-5|once|TRBJ2-2|18|TRBD2
TGTGCCAGCAGCCCCAGGACTAGCGGGTTCGCGAACACCGGGGAGCTGTTTTTT
CASSPRTSGFANTGELFF
>TRBV29-1|-|TRBJ2-1|11|-
TGCAGCGTTGATGGGCCGTCTGAGCAGTTCTTC
CSVDGPSEQFF
>TRBV6-5|-|TRBJ2-7|12|-
TGTGCCAGCAGTCGAACTAGGGGCGAGCAGTACTTC
CASSRTRGEQYF
>TRBV7-9|-|TRBJ1-4|16|TRBD1
TGTGCCAGCAGCCGCCCCATGAGGACAGGGCGTGAAAAACTGTTTTTT
CASSRPMRTGREKLFF
>TRBV29-1|once|TRBJ2-1|12|TRBD2
TGCAGTGTACGGGACTATCTTCCTGAGCAGTTCTTC
CSVRDYLPEQFF
>TRBV11-3|-|TRBJ2-7|15|TRBD2
TGTGCCAGCAGCTTGGGACTAGCGTCCTCCTACGAGCAGTACTTC
CASSLGLASSYEQYF
>TRBV28|-|TRBJ2-7|15|TRBD1
TGTGCCAGCAGACAACCCCCGGGACAGGACTACGAGCAGTACTTC
CASRQPPGQDYEQYF
>TRBV29-1|-|TRBJ1-1|14|-
TGCAGCTTTAACTTGGTAGGCAGAAACACTGAAGCTTTCTTT
CSFNLVGRNTEAFF
>TRBV5-1|once|TRBJ1-3|14|-
TGCGCCAGCAGCTTGGGCGAGTCTGGAAACACCATATATTTT
CASSLGESGNTIYF
>TRBV5-8|once|TRBJ2-7|14|-
TGTGCCAGCTGCTTTTACGGGGGCCCCTACGAGCAGTACTTC
CASCFYGGPYEQYF